The 18 T cell receptor beta chains in this list originate from one sample, sequenced in a study of T cell responses to AZD1222 COVID-19 vaccine. Only in-frame clones appear in the TCRdb table, and some are missing; sequencing was by immunoSEQ multiplex PCR. The sample includes over 110,000 clones, roughly 88% of them seen just once. The sample here was peripheral blood, taken 28 days after the second AZD1222 dose. These receptors were collected from an adult who received the AZD1222 COVID-19 vaccine.

The V and J genes are TRBV6-5 and TRBJ1-4, with D unresolved. The CDR3 covers 14 residues. The germline V and J ends were trimmed by 0 bases and 4 bases, with 6 bases remaining between them. Germline loops: CDR1 MNHEY, CDR2 SVGAGI. The CDR3 spells CASSYSQINEKLFF. Written as DNA, the CDR3 is TGTGCCAGCAGTTACTCCCAGATTAATGAAAAACTGTTTTTT.

The gene calls are TRBV19 and TRBJ1-5, with TRBD1 matching 11 bases. The germline gives CDR1 LNHDA, CDR2 SQIVND (reference sequence). With 5 bases clipped from V and 6 bases from J, the junction kept 3 bases outside the gene matches. CDR3 length: 14 residues. The CDR3 region is CASSRGQGAQPQHF. CDR3 DNA: TGTGCCAGTAGTCGAGGACAGGGGGCTCAGCCCCAGCATTTT.

V gene TRBV10-3 combines with J gene TRBJ2-1, with TRBD2 matching 7 bases. This CDR3 spans 14 amino acids. V dropped 0 bases and J dropped 7; count of bases not matched to a gene: 3. Germline V gene data show CDR1 as ENHRY and CDR2 as SYGVKD. CDR3 loop: CAISESPRENEQFF. CDR3 DNA sequence: TGTGCCATCAGTGAGTCTCCGCGGGAGAATGAGCAGTTCTTC.

A note on this clone: The same CDR3 also results from other DNA sequences found in this sample. The V gene is TRBV7-2, the J gene TRBJ1-5, with 7 bases identical to TRBD1. Germline CDR1 is SGHTA and CDR2 is FQGNSA. J lost 4 bases, V lost 3 bases, and 3 bases had no gene match. The CDR3 length is 14 residues. CDR3 loop: CASSFPGQNQPQHF. Written as DNA, the CDR3 is TGTGCCAGCAGCTTCCCGGGACAGAATCAGCCCCAGCATTTT.

The chain joins TRBV19 to TRBJ2-7; D tentatively reads TRBD1 or TRBD2 (5 bases each). V gave up 4 bases and J gave up 7 bases, with 17 bases separating them. The CDR3 runs to 14 residues. Germline V gene lookup returns CDR1 LNHDA and CDR2 SQIVND (reference sequence). In nucleotides, the CDR3 is TGTGCCAGTAGTACTCGTCTCGGGGCAGGGGAGCAGTACTTC. Amino acids: CASSTRLGAGEQYF. The whole variable domain, remainder taken from reference TRBV19 and TRBJ2-7, is DGGITQSPKYLFRKEGQNVTLSCEQNLNHDAMYWYRQDPGQGLRLIYYSQIVNDFQKGDIAEGYSVSREKKESFPLTVTSAQKNPTAFYLCASSTRLGAGEQYFGPGTRLTVT.

The count of this clone is one. The rearrangement links TRBV3-1 (or the pseudogene TRBV3-2) to TRBJ1-4, with 9 bases matching TRBD1. The V gene's germline CDR1 is LGHDT and CDR2 YNNKEL (reference sequence). The CDR3 is 21 amino acids. V shed 4 bases, J shed 0 bases, and the junction held 18 bases outside the gene matches. CDR3 DNA sequence: TGTGCCAGCAGCCCGCGTAGATCTCGACAGGGGGTAATCTCAACTAATGAAAAACTGTTTTTT. It codes for CASSPRRSRQGVISTNEKLFF.

The rearrangement links TRBV4-2 to TRBJ1-5, with D possibly matching TRBD1 (6 bases). CDR3 length: 15 residues. Trimming took 4 bases from V and 4 from J, leaving 14 bases between them. The V gene's germline CDR1 is LGHNA and CDR2 YNFKEQ. CDR3 sequence reads: CASSPLGQGNQPQHF. The DNA for the CDR3 is TGTGCCAGCAGCCCCCTCGGTCAGGGGAATCAGCCCCAGCATTTT.

The chain employs TRBV28 and TRBJ2-7, with 7 bases lining up with TRBD2. The CDR3 totals 16 residues. The germline gives CDR1 MDHEN, CDR2 SYDVKM. V dropped 2 bases and J dropped 0; count of bases not matched to a gene: 7. This chain's CDR3 is CASSLGGRASSYEQYF. The CDR3, as DNA: TGTGCCAGCAGTTTAGGTGGGAGGGCCTCCTCCTACGAGCAGTACTTC.

The chain combines TRBV19 with TRBJ2-5; tentatively, D is TRBD2 (7 bases). The CDR3 runs 15 residues. Trimming cost V 3 bases and J 7 bases, with 18 bases left between them. The germline gives CDR1 LNHDA, CDR2 SQIVND (reference sequence). CDR3 DNA sequence: TGTGCCAGTAGTATTCCCGGCGGGGGCGTCGGGACCCAGTACTTC. Amino acids: CASSIPGGGVGTQYF.

V gene TRBV6-1 combines with J gene TRBJ1-2; a possible D gene is TRBD1 (5 bases). Germline V CDR1 and CDR2: MNHNS, SASEGT. V gave up 1 base and J gave up 2 bases, with 11 bases separating them. The CDR3 contains 15 residues. In DNA form, the CDR3 reads TGTGCCAGCAGTGAAGTATCCCGGGGGAACTATGGCTACACCTTC. It yields the protein CASSEVSRGNYGYTF.

CDR3 in DNA: TGTGCCAGCAGTCCACTTGCCGAGCAGTACTTC. Amino acids: CASSPLAEQYF. The chain recombines TRBV28 with TRBJ2-7; D remains unclear. CDR1 is MDHEN and CDR2 is SYDVKM in the germline V gene. CDR3 size: 11 residues. V was cut by 5 bases and J by 6 bases, with 8 bases left in between.

CDR3 sequence: CASSLPQRSPLHF. In DNA form, the CDR3 reads TGTGCCAGCAGTTTACCCCAGCGTTCACCCCTCCACTTT. This chain joins TRBV28 and TRBJ1-6; no definite D call. There are 13 residues in the CDR3. V was pared by 2 bases and J by 9 bases, with 8 bases between. Germline CDR1 is MDHEN and CDR2 is SYDVKM.

V gene TRBV10-3 combines with J gene TRBJ2-1, with 7 bases aligning to TRBD2. The CDR3 runs 16 residues. The V gene's germline CDR1 is ENHRY and CDR2 SYGVKD. V lost 5 bases to trimming and J lost 5 bases; unmatched junction nucleotides: 12. The CDR3 here is CAISSTGTKSNNEQFF. The CDR3 DNA is TGTGCCATCAGTTCAACCGGGACTAAATCGAACAATGAGCAGTTCTTC.

Only one count was recorded for this clone. V and J are TRBV5-5 and TRBJ2-2, with 8 bases aligning to TRBD1. This CDR3 is 18 amino acids long. Germline V CDR1 and CDR2: SGHKS, YYEKEE (reference sequence). The V and J ends lost 0 bases and 4 bases, in that order; junction bases with no gene match: 11. The CDR3 sequence: CASSLGGQGAAGTGELFF. For the CDR3, the DNA is TGTGCCAGCAGCTTGGGCGGACAGGGCGCGGCGGGCACCGGGGAGCTGTTTTTT.

The V call is TRBV6-5, the J call TRBJ2-2; D may be TRBD2 (5 bases). The CDR3 totals 14 residues. The V gene lost 0 bases and the J gene lost 6 bases, with 8 bases spanning the gap. Germline assignment: CDR1 MNHEY and CDR2 SVGAGI. DNA for the CDR3: TGTGCCAGCAGTTACTCGGCGGGCGCCGGGGAGCTGTTTTTT. Its protein is CASSYSAGAGELFF.

The chain links TRBV19 to TRBJ1-5; 7 bases fit TRBD1. Germline CDR1 is LNHDA and CDR2 is SQIVND (reference sequence). The V gene end was trimmed by 5 bases and the J gene end by 0 bases; junction bases not matched to a gene: 4. This CDR3 comprises 15 residues. The CDR3 DNA reads TGTGCCAGTAGTGTAGGGGGCAATAGCAATCAGCCCCAGCATTTT. Translating it yields CASSVGGNSNQPQHF. The whole variable domain, filled in from reference TRBV19 and TRBJ1-5, reads DGGITQSPKYLFRKEGQNVTLSCEQNLNHDAMYWYRQDPGQGLRLIYYSQIVNDFQKGDIAEGYSVSREKKESFPLTVTSAQKNPTAFYLCASSVGGNSNQPQHFGDGTRLSIL.

The gene calls are TRBV11-2 and TRBJ1-2, with 7 bases matching TRBD1. This CDR3 is 16 amino acids long. Unmatched junction bases numbered 13, after V lost 0 bases and J lost 9 bases. CDR1 SGHAT and CDR2 FQNNGV come from the germline V gene. In nucleotides, the CDR3 is TGTGCCAGCAGCTTAGATCAGGTCCGACAGGGTGAACGCTACACCTTC. Translating it yields CASSLDQVRQGERYTF.

V is TRBV28 and J is TRBJ1-3, with unresolved D. Trimming took off 1 base at V and 4 bases at J, with 11 bases between the two ends. The germline V gene has CDR1 MDHEN and CDR2 SYDVKM. The CDR3 is 15 residues long. The CDR3 DNA reads as TGTGCCAGCAGTTTATCGGTGCCATCCGGAAACACCATATATTTT. Protein: CASSLSVPSGNTIYF.